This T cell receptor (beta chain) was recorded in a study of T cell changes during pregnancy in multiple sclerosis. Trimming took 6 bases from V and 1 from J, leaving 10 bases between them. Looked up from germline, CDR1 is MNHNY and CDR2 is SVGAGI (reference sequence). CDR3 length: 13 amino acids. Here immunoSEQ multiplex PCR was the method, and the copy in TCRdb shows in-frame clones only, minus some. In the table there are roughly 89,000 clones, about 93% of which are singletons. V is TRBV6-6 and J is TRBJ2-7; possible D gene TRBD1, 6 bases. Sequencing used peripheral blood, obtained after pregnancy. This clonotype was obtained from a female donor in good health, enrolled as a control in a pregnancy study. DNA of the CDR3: TGTGCCAGCAGCTCCACAGGGTCCTACGAGCAGTACTTC. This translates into CASSSTGSYEQYF.